This entry lists 29 T cell receptor beta chains sequenced from one sample in a study of shared clonotypes between healthy human individuals (dated by TCRdb to about 2020). Receptors were amplified or captured by the immunoSEQ multiplex PCR assay. TCRdb limited this immuneACCESS table to in-frame rearrangements with V and J called. A share of clones is missing; checked studies link under half to unresolved V genes, and the rest is unexplained. This sample gives about half a million clones in total; about 74% of them show up just once. The ten largest clones add up to around 12% of the sample. Source material: PBMCs. Every receptor here comes from a middle-aged woman in good health. Some clones in this sample may be carry-over from other donors' samples.

The chain employs TRBV7-9 and TRBJ1-1, with a possible D match to TRBD1 (6 bases). In germline, CDR1 is SEHNR, CDR2 FQNEAQ (reference sequence). V lost 10 bases, J lost 4 bases, and 10 bases lay in between. The CDR3 length is 11 residues. The CDR3, as DNA: TGTGCCACCGGAGGGGGCACTGAAGCTTTCTTT. Its translation: CATGGGTEAFF.

Note on this clone: The sample holds other DNA sequences that translate to the same CDR3. J is TRBJ2-7 and V is TRBV5-6; weak D call: TRBD1 (6 bases). V lost 4 bases and J 1 base, leaving 9 bases between the germline ends. This CDR3 spans 13 amino acids. CDR1 is SGHDT, CDR2 YYEEEE, per germline. The CDR3 region has the DNA TGTGCCAGCAGCCTCGGACAGTCCTACGAGCAGTACTTC. Translated, it gives CASSLGQSYEQYF.

This clone was detected once. This chain uses TRBV2 with TRBJ2-5; 9 bases map to TRBD1. Germline CDR1 and CDR2: SNHLY and FYNNEI. V lost 3 bases to trimming and J lost 6 bases; unmatched junction nucleotides: 5. This CDR3 region has 14 residues. The CDR3 is CASSDLQGAKTQYF. The DNA of the CDR3 is TGTGCCAGCAGTGACTTACAGGGGGCTAAGACCCAGTACTTC.

The V gene is TRBV7-5, the J gene TRBJ2-3; the table's D call, TRBD2, has no DNA check behind it. TRBV7-5 is described as a pseudogene. The length of the CDR3 is 16 residues. The CDR3: CVRSLTAGGHTDTQYF. The CDR3 DNA reads as TGTGTCAGAAGCTTAACGGCGGGAGGTCACACAGATACGCAGTATTTT.

Note on this clone: A much larger clonotype is one base distant, so this may be a read error. The same CDR3 arises from other DNA sequences in this sample as well. This chain uses TRBV11-2 with TRBJ1-1; 8 bases map to TRBD1. CDR1 SGHAT and CDR2 FQNNGV come from the germline V gene. This CDR3 region has 12 residues. The DNA for the CDR3 is TGCGCCAGCAGATACCGGACAGGGGAAGCTTTCTTT. This encodes CASRYRTGEAFF.

Of note for this clone: A single base separates this from a much larger clone, so it may be a read error. The rearrangement joins TRBV11-2 to TRBJ2-1; no clear D. The CDR3 consists of 12 residues. Germline assignment: CDR1 SGHAT and CDR2 FQNNGV. Trimming stripped 1 base from V and 4 bases from J, with 2 bases between. CDR3 loop: CASSLGYNEQFF. The CDR3 coding sequence is TGTGCCAGCAGCTTAGGGTACAATGAGCAGTTCTTC.

This rearrangement joins TRBV6-5 to TRBJ2-3, with 10 bases matching TRBD1. V lost 5 bases and J lost 3; bases outside the gene matches: 2. The CDR3 length is 14 residues. The germline V gene encodes CDR1 MNHEY and CDR2 SVGAGI. The chain's CDR3 is CASSQDRGTDTQYF. For the CDR3, the DNA is TGTGCCAGCAGTCAGGACAGGGGGACAGATACGCAGTATTTT.

V and J are TRBV5-1 and TRBJ2-1; 9 nucleotides match TRBD2. V lost 4 bases and J lost 9; bases outside the gene matches: 5. The CDR3 totals 13 residues. From germline, CDR1 is SGHRS and CDR2 YFSETQ. The CDR3 DNA is TGCGCCAGCAGCACGGGACTAGCAGCTGAGCAGTTCTTC. The encoded protein is CASSTGLAAEQFF.

The chain couples TRBV28 to TRBJ2-7; D unclear. The V and J ends lost 6 bases and 4 bases respectively, with 10 bases between them. Germline loops: CDR1 MDHEN, CDR2 SYDVKM. The CDR3 loop spans 12 amino acids. The CDR3 loop is CASSNRRYEQYF. In nucleotides, the CDR3 is TGTGCCAGCAGCAACCGGAGATACGAGCAGTACTTC.

The sample holds many counts of this clone. Other DNA variants within this sample encode the same CDR3. The chain combines TRBV30 with TRBJ1-1; D may be TRBD1 (6 bases). CDR1 GTSNPN and CDR2 SVGIG come from the germline V gene (reference sequence). The CDR3 contains 12 residues. Trimming removed 5 bases from V and 6 bases from J, with 13 bases in between. The CDR3 nucleotides are TGTGCCTGGGGCGGGGGGCGGTCTGAAGCTTTCTTT. Translating it yields CAWGGGRSEAFF. The full variable domain, with the rest looked up from reference TRBV30 and TRBJ1-1, is SQTIHQWPATLVQPVGSPLSLECTVEGTSNPNLYWYRQAAGRGLQLLFYSVGIGQISSEVPQNLSASRPQDRQFILSSKKLLLSDSGFYLCAWGGGRSEAFFGQGTRLTVV.

The chain uses TRBV6-6 and TRBJ2-7; D could derive from TRBD1 or TRBD2 (5 bases each). Germline loops: CDR1 MNHNY, CDR2 SVGAGI (reference sequence). CDR3 length equals 15 residues. V lost 7 bases to trimming and J lost 0 bases, with 16 bases between them. CDR3 nucleotides: TGTGCCAGCAATTCCCGGGACCAGAGCTCCTACGAGCAGTACTTC. Its translation is CASNSRDQSSYEQYF.

The rearrangement uses TRBV30 and TRBJ1-5; D remains ambiguous. V lost 2 bases to trimming and J lost 5 bases, with 10 bases between them. In germline, CDR1 is GTSNPN, CDR2 SVGIG (reference sequence). The CDR3 spans 13 residues. Written as DNA, the CDR3 is TGTGCCTGGAGTCCAGGCTTAGATCAGCCCCAGCATTTT. Its translation: CAWSPGLDQPQHF.

This chain links TRBV7-9 with TRBJ2-1, with a possible D match to TRBD2 (6 bases). Deletions cut 3 bases from V and 3 bases from J, with 9 bases between. CDR1 SEHNR and CDR2 FQNEAQ come from the germline V gene (reference sequence). The CDR3 is 14 amino acids. The chain's CDR3 is CASSFVGGYNEQFF. The CDR3 DNA is TGTGCCAGCAGCTTTGTCGGGGGCTACAATGAGCAGTTCTTC.

About this clone itself: A clone one base away is much larger, so this may be a read error. The same CDR3 is also encoded by other DNA sequences in this sample. The gene calls are TRBV5-4 and TRBJ2-6; 8 bases are a match to TRBD1. V gave up 7 bases and J gave up 4 bases; unmatched junction bases: 7. Per the germline V gene, CDR1 is SGHNT and CDR2 is YYREEE (reference sequence). The CDR3 sequence is 15 residues long. This CDR3 reads CASGTGGSGANVLTF. For the CDR3, the DNA is TGTGCCAGCGGGACAGGTGGGTCCGGGGCCAACGTCCTGACTTTC.

This chain joins TRBV6-1 and TRBJ2-5; 9 nucleotides match TRBD2. The DNA end favors TRBJ2-7, so the J call may be wrong. Germline assignment: CDR1 MNHNS and CDR2 SASEGT. CDR3 length: 15 amino acids. The CDR3 loop is CASRPLAGNSYEQYF. Here the CDR3 DNA reads TGTGCCAGCAGACCTCTAGCGGGGAACTCCTACGAGCAGTACTTC.

The sample holds a few counts of this clone. J is TRBJ1-1 and V is TRBV21-1. TRBV21-1 is classified as a pseudogene. CDR3 length: 15 residues. In DNA form, the CDR3 reads TGTGCCAGCAGCAAAGCGGTACGGCAGAACACTGAAGCTTTCTTT. Its translation: CASSKAVRQNTEAFF.

This clone has at least ten counts. This chain uses TRBV10-2 with TRBJ2-5; D remains unclear. The CDR3 is made up of 14 amino acids. Trimming cost V 1 base and J 3 bases, with 9 bases left between them. Germline values: CDR1 WSHSY, CDR2 SAAADI. CDR3 region: CASSEWRGKETQYF. The CDR3 DNA sequence: TGCGCCAGCAGTGAGTGGCGCGGAAAAGAGACCCAGTACTTC.

The chain joins TRBV29-1 to TRBJ2-5, with TRBD1 matching 9 bases. CDR3 length equals 13 residues. V gave up 7 bases and J gave up 1 base; unmatched junction bases: 4. Germline V gene data show CDR1 as SQVTM and CDR2 as ANQGSEA. CDR3 sequence reads: CSADRGPQETQYF. The CDR3 bases are TGCAGCGCGGACAGGGGACCCCAAGAGACCCAGTACTTC.

This chain joins TRBV28 and TRBJ2-2; TRBD2 aligns across 9 bases. The CDR3 runs to 16 residues. Germline-derived CDR1 and CDR2 are MDHEN and SYDVKM. Unmatched junction bases numbered 11, after V lost 5 bases and J lost 7 bases. CDR3: CASSPAGREGLGELFF. Here the CDR3 DNA reads TGTGCCAGCAGTCCCGCGGGGCGGGAGGGCCTCGGGGAGCTGTTTTTT. The full variable domain, in which reference TRBV28 and TRBJ2-2 provide the parts outside the CDR3, is DVKVTQSSRYLVKRTGEKVFLECVQDMDHENMFWYRQDPGLGLRLIYFSYDVKMKEKGDIPEGYSVSREKKERFSLILESASTNQTSMYLCASSPAGREGLGELFFGEGSRLTVL.

The sample holds a few counts of this clone. This chain uses TRBV4-1 with TRBJ1-4, with D unclear. Germline V gene sequence: CDR1 MGHRA, CDR2 YSYEKL. V lost 6 bases and J 3 bases, leaving 20 bases between the germline ends. CDR3 length equals 17 residues. CDR3 in DNA: TGCGCCAGCAGAGCGCATTCTACGACGGGTTCTAATGAAAAACTGTTTTTT. Translation gives CASRAHSTTGSNEKLFF.

This rearrangement joins TRBV5-1 to TRBJ2-7, with D maybe TRBD1 (6 bases). Trimming stripped 2 bases from V and 2 bases from J, with 14 bases between. Germline assignment: CDR1 SGHRS and CDR2 YFSETQ. There are 15 residues in the CDR3. CDR3 DNA sequence: TGCGCCAGCAGCTTAACCCAACAGGGACCCTACGAGCAGTACTTC. It translates to CASSLTQQGPYEQYF.

This rearrangement joins TRBV7-8 to TRBJ1-1; D gene unclear. The CDR3 totals 12 residues. Trimming removed 0 bases at V and 7 bases at J, with 6 bases between. CDR1 and CDR2 from the germline V gene are SGHVS and FQNEAQ. As DNA, the CDR3 is TGTGCCAGCAGCTTAGCGCTGGGTGAAGCTTTCTTT. Translating it yields CASSLALGEAFF.

J is TRBJ1-5 and V is TRBV4-1; D perhaps matches TRBD1 (6 bases). The CDR3 is 16 residues long. CDR1 is MGHRA and CDR2 is YSYEKL in the germline V gene. With 0 bases removed from V and 2 bases from J, the gap between germline ends came to 11 bases. Here the CDR3 reads CASSQDQGTGNQPQHF. DNA for the CDR3: TGCGCCAGCAGCCAAGACCAGGGGACGGGCAATCAGCCCCAGCATTTT.

J is TRBJ2-7 and V is TRBV10-3, with D unresolved. V dropped 4 bases and J dropped 6 bases, with 4 bases sitting between them. Germline V lookup: CDR1 ENHRY, CDR2 SYGVKD. This CDR3 is 10 amino acids long. The chain's CDR3 is CAISAPEQYF. CDR3 nucleotides: TGTGCCATCAGTGCTCCCGAGCAGTACTTC.

This chain links TRBV28 with TRBJ2-7; TRBD2 matches 7 bases. Trimming at V came to 6 bases and at J to 2 bases, leaving 10 bases not matched to a gene. The CDR3 is 15 amino acids. Germline values: CDR1 MDHEN, CDR2 SYDVKM. CDR3 loop: CASSLMSGITYEQYF. The CDR3 DNA follows: TGTGCCAGCAGCCTCATGAGCGGGATTACCTACGAGCAGTACTTC.

A single count supports this clone. This chain's CDR3 is CASSHWVQGALGYTF. In DNA, the CDR3 is TGTGCCAGCAGCCATTGGGTACAGGGGGCCTTGGGCTACACCTTC. The chain recombines TRBV7-2 with TRBJ1-2; 9 bases agree with TRBD1. The CDR3 is made up of 15 amino acids. Losses at the gene ends were 5 bases for V and 8 bases for J; bases not matched to a gene: 12. The germline V gene has CDR1 SGHTA and CDR2 FQGNSA.

The V call is TRBV29-1, the J call TRBJ2-3; D possibly corresponds to TRBD1 (6 bases). Germline CDR1 is SQVTM and CDR2 is ANQGSEA. This CDR3 is built from 15 residues. Trimming removed 1 base from V and 4 bases from J, with 15 bases in between. The chain's CDR3 is CSVEVRTDGADTQYF. As DNA, the CDR3 is TGCAGCGTTGAAGTCCGGACAGACGGTGCAGATACGCAGTATTTT.

V and J are TRBV7-9 and TRBJ2-7; D might be TRBD1 (6 bases). In germline, CDR1 is SEHNR, CDR2 FQNEAQ (reference sequence). The CDR3 length is 17 residues. Between the trimmed V and J ends, which lost 4 bases and 3 bases, there was a span of 22 bases. The CDR3 region has the DNA TGTGCCAGCAGCTCCGGGACACCATCTCTCAAGGGCTACGAGCAGTACTTC. Protein product: CASSSGTPSLKGYEQYF.

This chain links TRBV9 with TRBJ2-1; 9 bases align to TRBD1. Germline trimming cut 0 bases from V and 2 bases from J; bases unmatched to any gene: 3. CDR3 length: 16 amino acids. CDR1 is SGDLS and CDR2 is YYNGEE in the germline V gene. CDR3 protein: CASSVEGTGTYNEQFF. The DNA for the CDR3 is TGTGCCAGCAGCGTAGAAGGGACAGGGACCTACAATGAGCAGTTCTTC.